One sample yielded the 4 T cell receptor beta chains listed below, sequenced in a study of T cell clonotyping in hematopoietic cell transplantation. Libraries were prepared by immunoSEQ multiplex PCR; TCRdb keeps only in-frame clonotypes and omits some of them. This table holds fewer than 45,000 clones, about 87% found once. Input material: peripheral blood mononuclear cells. The receptors originated from a woman between 40 and 50 years old in good health. Some clones in this sample may be carry-over from other donors' samples.

This chain joins TRBV4-3 and TRBJ2-7; D unresolved. Germline loops: CDR1 LGHNA, CDR2 YSLEER. Trimming pared 3 bases from V and 7 bases from J, leaving 13 bases between. This CDR3 is built from 13 residues. The CDR3 region is CASSQLQTSEQYF. CDR3 sequence (DNA): TGCGCCAGCAGCCAGCTACAGACGAGTGAGCAGTACTTC.

This chain joins TRBV7-2 and TRBJ2-7, with 12 nucleotides matching TRBD2. The CDR3 is 14 amino acids. V gave up 5 bases and J gave up 3 bases; unmatched junction bases: 2. The V gene's germline CDR1 is SGHTA and CDR2 FQGNSA. The CDR3 DNA follows: TGTGCCAGCAGCCGGACTAGCGGGGACTACGAGCAGTACTTC. Translation gives CASSRTSGDYEQYF.

The chain couples TRBV18 to TRBJ2-1; D might be TRBD1 (6 bases). Trimming stripped 0 bases from V and 7 bases from J, with 10 bases between. The germline CDR1 and CDR2 sequences are KGHSH and LQKENI. The CDR3 loop spans 14 amino acids. The chain's CDR3 is CASSPPDRRNEQFF. The CDR3 DNA reads as TGTGCCAGCTCACCACCCGACAGGCGGAATGAGCAGTTCTTC.

The rearrangement uses TRBV2 and TRBJ2-5; D is undetermined. Looked up from germline, CDR1 is SNHLY and CDR2 is FYNNEI. The CDR3 is made up of 12 amino acids. The V end lost 7 bases, the J end lost 5 bases, and 11 bases lay between the germline ends. The CDR3 DNA sequence: TGTGCCAGCAACCTAAAGGACGAGACCCAGTACTTC. It translates to CASNLKDETQYF.